One and the same sample provided the 30 T cell receptor beta chains below, sequenced in a study of blood T cell repertoires in COVID-19. Produced via immunoSEQ multiplex PCR; TCRdb's table is partial and in-frame only. The data show approximately 290,000 clones, around 82% seen once. Material: peripheral blood. These receptors all stem from a person aged 70 to 85 with COVID-19, enrolled during active disease.

This chain connects TRBV5-1 to TRBJ1-1; D call uncertain. The germline V and J ends were trimmed by 0 bases and 2 bases, with 11 bases remaining between them. CDR1 SGHRS and CDR2 YFSETQ come from the germline V gene. The length of the CDR3 is 15 residues. CDR3 in DNA: TGCGCCAGCAGCTTGGAACCCAGATCCAACACTGAAGCTTTCTTT. Residues: CASSLEPRSNTEAFF.

This clone was counted once. Here the CDR3 reads CASRTGVNEQFF. CDR3 sequence (DNA): TGTGCCAGCCGGACAGGGGTCAATGAGCAGTTCTTC. V gene TRBV28 combines with J gene TRBJ2-1, with 9 bases fitting TRBD1. V lost 8 bases to trimming and J lost 6 bases; unmatched junction nucleotides: 2. Germline V gene sequence: CDR1 MDHEN, CDR2 SYDVKM. The CDR3 covers 12 residues.

The chain couples TRBV27 to TRBJ2-1, with TRBD2 matching 8 bases. The germline gives CDR1 MNHEY, CDR2 SMNVEV (reference sequence). V lost 6 bases to trimming and J lost 2 bases; unmatched junction nucleotides: 6. The CDR3 runs 15 residues. The CDR3 loop reads CASRWAGGPYNEQFF. Here the CDR3 DNA reads TGTGCCAGCAGATGGGCGGGGGGACCCTACAATGAGCAGTTCTTC.

This clone appeared a single time. The chain links TRBV3-1 (or the pseudogene TRBV3-2) to TRBJ2-1; TRBD2 matches 11 bases. CDR1 LGHDT and CDR2 YNNKEL come from the germline V gene (reference sequence). The J segment lost 7 bases and the V segment lost 4 bases, leaving 12 bases of the junction unmatched. The CDR3 is 17 residues long. CDR3: CASSPRKIAGGPNEQFF. Written as DNA, the CDR3 is TGTGCCAGCAGCCCAAGAAAGATAGCGGGAGGGCCTAATGAGCAGTTCTTC.

The gene calls are TRBV10-1 and TRBJ2-7, with a possible D match to TRBD1 (5 bases). Germline CDR1 is WNHNN and CDR2 is SYGVQD (reference sequence). This CDR3 contains 10 residues. Trimming pared 10 bases from V and 3 bases from J, leaving 7 bases between. The CDR3 sequence is CAIQGYEQYF. CDR3 nucleotide sequence: TGCGCCATCCAGGGCTACGAGCAGTACTTC.

The chain employs TRBV19 and TRBJ1-1; no definite D call. In germline, CDR1 is LNHDA, CDR2 SQIVND (reference sequence). CDR3 length: 13 amino acids. Trimming cost V 4 bases and J 3 bases, with 9 bases left between them. CDR3 in DNA: TGTGCCAGTAGTACGTCCCGGGACACTGAAGCTTTCTTT. Its protein is CASSTSRDTEAFF. Complete variable domain (other parts from reference TRBV19 and TRBJ1-1): DGGITQSPKYLFRKEGQNVTLSCEQNLNHDAMYWYRQDPGQGLRLIYYSQIVNDFQKGDIAEGYSVSREKKESFPLTVTSAQKNPTAFYLCASSTSRDTEAFFGQGTRLTVV.

The chain carries TRBV6-5 and TRBJ2-5; D unclear. V was trimmed by 6 bases and J by 5 bases, leaving 10 bases between them. The germline gives CDR1 MNHEY, CDR2 SVGAGI. The CDR3 length is 12 residues. The CDR3 is CASSPSRETQYF. Written as DNA, the CDR3 is TGTGCCAGCAGCCCAAGCAGGGAGACCCAGTACTTC.

This sequence joins TRBV7-2 and TRBJ1-6; tentative D call: TRBD1 (5 bases). Germline CDR1 is SGHTA and CDR2 is FQGNSA. This CDR3 spans 16 amino acids. Trimming removed 1 base from V and 7 bases from J, with 14 bases in between. The CDR3 DNA reads TGTGCCAGCAGCTTAGAGGCAGGGCTGGTGAATTCACCCCTCCACTTT. As protein: CASSLEAGLVNSPLHF.

The DNA for the CDR3 is TGTGCCAGCAGCCCACGCGGCGGGGGGCAGGCCTATAATTCACCCCTCCACTTT. This sequence encodes CASSPRGGGQAYNSPLHF. The chain carries TRBV7-6 and TRBJ1-6; D might be TRBD1 (6 bases). The CDR3 extends over 18 amino acids. The germline V and J ends were trimmed by 5 bases and 2 bases, with 19 bases remaining between them. Per germline, CDR1 SGHVS and CDR2 FNYEAQ.

The chain links TRBV27 to TRBJ1-2, with 7 bases matching TRBD1. V trimming: 5 bases; J trimming: 3 bases; junction bases outside the gene matches: 3. Germline assignment: CDR1 MNHEY and CDR2 SMNVEV (reference sequence). This CDR3 contains 13 residues. The CDR3 spells CASSDRDHYGYTF. CDR3 DNA: TGTGCCAGCAGTGACAGGGATCACTATGGCTACACCTTC.

The gene calls are TRBV5-1 and TRBJ2-2, with TRBD2 matching over 9 bases. The junction had 13 bases not matched to a gene; V was cut back by 4 bases and J by 3 bases. The V gene's germline CDR1 is SGHRS and CDR2 YFSETQ. CDR3 size: 18 residues. The CDR3 reads CASSQGALAGTDTGELFF. CDR3 bases: TGCGCCAGCAGCCAAGGGGCCCTAGCGGGAACGGACACCGGGGAGCTGTTTTTT.

The rearrangement links TRBV18 to TRBJ1-1, with D possibly matching TRBD1 (6 bases). The CDR3 covers 15 residues. Germline loops: CDR1 KGHSH, CDR2 LQKENI. V was cut by 5 bases and J by 1 base, with 14 bases left in between. This CDR3 reads CASSNSGHSNTEAFF. The CDR3 coding sequence is TGTGCCAGCTCAAATTCGGGACACTCGAACACTGAAGCTTTCTTT.

The V gene is TRBV7-9, the J gene TRBJ2-7; D remains unclear. V lost 6 bases and J lost 0, with 3 bases in between. This CDR3 region has 11 residues. Germline CDR1 and CDR2: SEHNR and FQNEAQ (reference sequence). CDR3 DNA sequence: TGTGCCAGCAGTCTCTCCTACGAGCAGTACTTC. Its translation is CASSLSYEQYF.

This chain connects TRBV19 to TRBJ2-2; TRBD1 agrees at 8 bases. Germline loops: CDR1 LNHDA, CDR2 SQIVND (reference sequence). This CDR3 is built from 18 residues. Germline trimming cut 5 bases from V and 3 bases from J; bases unmatched to any gene: 14. The DNA for the CDR3 is TGTGCCAGTAGTGCACCCCGGGGCCAGGGGGCGCACACCGGGGAGCTGTTTTTT. Translation gives CASSAPRGQGAHTGELFF.

This sequence joins TRBV29-1 and TRBJ1-4; D gene unclear. CDR3 length: 14 residues. The germline gives CDR1 SQVTM, CDR2 ANQGSEA. The germline V and J ends were trimmed by 4 bases and 9 bases, with 18 bases remaining between them. CDR3: CSVAVTTDPKKLFF. The CDR3, as DNA: TGCAGCGTTGCCGTGACAACAGACCCTAAAAAACTGTTTTTT.

The chain couples TRBV7-8 to TRBJ2-5, with 11 bases identical to TRBD1. The germline CDR1 and CDR2 sequences are SGHVS and FQNEAQ. The CDR3 is made up of 17 amino acids. V lost 7 bases to trimming and J lost 4 bases; unmatched junction nucleotides: 14. The CDR3 loop reads CASNPLRDRGLGETQYF. The CDR3 bases are TGTGCCAGCAACCCCCTCCGGGACAGGGGGTTAGGAGAGACCCAGTACTTC.

The chain couples TRBV3-1 (or the pseudogene TRBV3-2) to TRBJ1-5; the match to TRBD1 covers 7 bases. The CDR3 runs 17 residues. CDR1 LGHDT and CDR2 YNNKEL come from the germline V gene (reference sequence). After removal of 6 bases from V and 0 bases from J, the junction contained 11 bases not matched to a gene. The CDR3 here is CASRYIRTGDSNQPQHF. The CDR3 DNA sequence: TGTGCCAGCAGGTACATAAGGACAGGCGATAGCAATCAGCCCCAGCATTTT.

The table lists this clone with a few counts. The rearrangement links TRBV5-4 to TRBJ2-1, with D possibly matching TRBD1 (5 bases). CDR1 is SGHNT and CDR2 is YYREEE in the germline V gene (reference sequence). The CDR3 is 15 residues long. V was trimmed by 0 bases and J by 3 bases, leaving 10 bases between them. The CDR3 loop reads CASSLGQGSYNEQFF. Written as DNA, the CDR3 is TGTGCCAGCAGCTTGGGGCAGGGTAGCTACAATGAGCAGTTCTTC.

The chain uses TRBV14 and TRBJ2-1; possible D gene TRBD2, 5 bases. V was clipped by 4 bases and J by 4 bases, with 11 bases between them. Germline V lookup: CDR1 SGHDN, CDR2 FVKESK. CDR3 length: 14 residues. DNA of the CDR3: TGTGCCAGCAGCCGGATACTAGGGTACAATGAGCAGTTCTTC. Its protein is CASSRILGYNEQFF.

The chain has TRBV11-2 and TRBJ2-7; a weak D match, TRBD2 (6 bases). The V gene's germline CDR1 is SGHAT and CDR2 FQNNGV. V shed 0 bases and J shed 1 base, with 7 bases lying between them. This CDR3 region has 14 residues. Here the CDR3 reads CASSLERGSYEQYF. The CDR3 nucleotides read TGTGCCAGCAGCTTAGAGCGGGGTTCCTACGAGCAGTACTTC.

This rearrangement joins TRBV7-9 to TRBJ1-4, with 7 bases lining up with TRBD1. The CDR3 is made up of 15 amino acids. Per the germline V gene, CDR1 is SEHNR and CDR2 is FQNEAQ (reference sequence). V shed 2 bases and J 4 bases; nucleotides not matched to a gene: 4. Written as DNA, the CDR3 is TGTGCCAGCAGCTTAAGGTCAGGGGGTAATGAAAAACTGTTTTTT. It codes for CASSLRSGGNEKLFF.

The chain joins TRBV21-1 to TRBJ1-1; the tabulated D call, TRBD1, remains unverified against the DNA. TRBV21-1 is a documented pseudogene. The CDR3 length is 13 residues. Here the CDR3 reads CASNRTGTTEAFF. The DNA of the CDR3 is TGTGCCAGCAACCGGACAGGGACCACTGAAGCTTTCTTT.

J is TRBJ1-5 and V is TRBV4-2, with D uncertain. CDR3 size: 14 residues. From germline, CDR1 is LGHNA and CDR2 YNFKEQ. Between the trimmed V and J ends, which lost 0 bases and 7 bases, there was a span of 10 bases. In nucleotides, the CDR3 is TGTGCCAGCAGCCAAGACGGGGTTGAACAGCCCCAGCATTTT. Its translation is CASSQDGVEQPQHF.

This rearrangement joins TRBV20-1 to TRBJ1-6; tentatively, D is TRBD1 (6 bases). CDR3 length: 15 amino acids. Per the germline V gene, CDR1 is DFQATT and CDR2 is SNEGSKA (reference sequence). V dropped 3 bases and J dropped 9 bases, with 18 bases sitting between them. CDR3 sequence reads: CSASPTGSDSSPLHF. CDR3 sequence (DNA): TGCAGTGCTAGTCCCACAGGGTCGGATAGTTCACCCCTCCACTTT.

The rearrangement uses TRBV12-1 and TRBJ2-7; no check of the table's D call, TRBD1, against the DNA was made. TRBV12-1 is flagged as a pseudogene. The CDR3 contains 15 residues. The CDR3 DNA sequence: TGTGCCAGCAGCTTCGCCTACCGGGACAACTACGAGCAGTACTTC. It specifies CASSFAYRDNYEQYF.

This chain joins TRBV28 and TRBJ2-2, with 11 bases identical to TRBD2. This CDR3 is 15 amino acids long. The trim removed 5 bases at V and 4 bases at J, leaving 3 bases unmatched. Germline lookup yields CDR1 MDHEN and CDR2 SYDVKM. The CDR3 here is CASSEGLAGTGELFF. The CDR3 bases are TGTGCCAGCAGTGAAGGACTAGCGGGCACCGGGGAGCTGTTTTTT.

The chain combines TRBV5-1 with TRBJ2-2, with a tentative D call TRBD2 (7 bases). The germline V and J ends were trimmed by 3 bases and 0 bases, with 15 bases remaining between them. The CDR3 has 17 residues. CDR1 SGHRS and CDR2 YFSETQ come from the germline V gene. CDR3 amino acids: CASSSPGGVANTGELFF. CDR3 DNA sequence: TGCGCCAGCAGCTCGCCGGGGGGCGTCGCGAACACCGGGGAGCTGTTTTTT.

The chain is built from TRBV6-4 and TRBJ2-3; unclear D gene. V dropped 4 bases and J dropped 0 bases, with 5 bases sitting between them. Germline loops: CDR1 MRHNA, CDR2 SNTAGT. This CDR3 region has 13 residues. CDR3 amino acids: CASSVESTDTQYF. The DNA for the CDR3 is TGTGCCAGCAGTGTAGAGAGCACAGATACGCAGTATTTT.

V is TRBV2 and J is TRBJ1-2; 9 nucleotides agree with TRBD1. Germline V gene lookup returns CDR1 SNHLY and CDR2 FYNNEI. The ends lost 6 bases at V and 3 bases at J; junction bases unmatched: 8. CDR3 length equals 15 residues. The CDR3 nucleotides read TGTGCCAGCAGGGCCGGGACAGGGCTTGACTATGGCTACACCTTC. Its protein product is CASRAGTGLDYGYTF.

V is TRBV6-5 and J is TRBJ1-4; D possibly corresponds to TRBD1 (5 bases). Germline CDR1 reads MNHEY; CDR2 reads SVGAGI. This CDR3 spans 14 amino acids. Trimming left V 1 base short and J 3 bases short, with 6 bases between. This chain's CDR3 is CASSYWGANEKLFF. The CDR3 region has the DNA TGTGCCAGCAGTTACTGGGGGGCTAATGAAAAACTGTTTTTT.